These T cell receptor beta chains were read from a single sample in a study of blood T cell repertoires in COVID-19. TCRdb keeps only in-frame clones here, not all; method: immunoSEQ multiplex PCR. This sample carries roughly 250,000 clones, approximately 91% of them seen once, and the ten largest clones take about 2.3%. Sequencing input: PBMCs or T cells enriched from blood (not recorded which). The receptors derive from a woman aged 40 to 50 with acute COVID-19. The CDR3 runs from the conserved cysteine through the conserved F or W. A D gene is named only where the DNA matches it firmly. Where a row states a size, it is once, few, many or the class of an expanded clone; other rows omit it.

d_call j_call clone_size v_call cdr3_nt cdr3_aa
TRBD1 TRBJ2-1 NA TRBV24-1 TGTGCCATCTGGGGCTACAGGGGGCCAAAGACCCCCTACAATGAGCAGTTCTTC CAIWGYRGPKTPYNEQFF
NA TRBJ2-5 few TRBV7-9 TGTGCCAGCAGCTTAGGTGGCCTTATCTCAGAGACCCAGTACTTC CASSLGGLISETQYF
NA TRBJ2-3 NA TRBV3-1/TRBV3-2 TGTGCCAGCAGCCAACTAGGATTCGCAGATACGCAGTATTTT CASSQLGFADTQYF
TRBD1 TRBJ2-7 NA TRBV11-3 TGTGCCAGCAGCCAGCCGGGACAGGGCTACGAGCAGTACTTC CASSQPGQGYEQYF
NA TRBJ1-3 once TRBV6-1 TGTGCCAGCAGTGAAAGGTCCGGGGTCGGAAACACCATATATTTT CASSERSGVGNTIYF
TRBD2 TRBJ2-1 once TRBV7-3 TGTGCCAGCAGCCCAACAAGGCGGGAGTTCTATGAGCAGTTCTTC CASSPTRREFYEQFF
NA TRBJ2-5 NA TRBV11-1 TGTGCCAGCAGCTTAGCGGGAGTGAAAGGAGAGACCCAGTACTTC CASSLAGVKGETQYF
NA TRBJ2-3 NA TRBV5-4 TGTGCCAGCAGCCCGTCCGCCGCTAGTACAGATACGCAGTATTTT CASSPSAASTDTQYF
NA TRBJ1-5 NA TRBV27 TGTGCCAGCAGTGCCAGACTTGGAGGGCAGCCCCAGCATTTT CASSARLGGQPQHF
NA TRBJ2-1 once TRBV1 TGCACCAGCAGACCTCGTAGCGGAGTAACCTCCTACAATGAGCAGTTCTTC CTSRPRSGVTSYNEQFF
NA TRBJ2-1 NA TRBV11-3 TGTGCCAGCAGCTTATATGTAGGGGGCTACAATGAGCAGTTCTTC CASSLYVGGYNEQFF
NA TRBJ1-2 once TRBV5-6 TGTGCCAGCAGCTTGATCCAGATGAACTATGGCTACACCTTC CASSLIQMNYGYTF
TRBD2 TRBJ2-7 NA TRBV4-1 TGCGCCAGCAGCCAAGATATAGCGGGGAACTACGAGCAGTACTTC CASSQDIAGNYEQYF
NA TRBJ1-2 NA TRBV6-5 TGTGCCAGCAGCTCTTCCGGGGGCTATGGCTACACCTTC CASSSSGGYGYTF
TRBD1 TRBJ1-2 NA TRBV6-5 TGTGCCAGTAAACAGGGGAGCTATGGCTACACCTTC CASKQGSYGYTF
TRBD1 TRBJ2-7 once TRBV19 TGTGCCAGCGGAAGGGACAGGGGCTACGAGCAGTACTTC CASGRDRGYEQYF
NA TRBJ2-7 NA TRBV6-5 TGTGCCAGCAGTTACACAGCCAGTTGGGAGCAGTACTTC CASSYTASWEQYF
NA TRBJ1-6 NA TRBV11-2 TGTGCCAGCAGCTTAGGGCAGGGCATACCCCTCCACTTT CASSLGQGIPLHF
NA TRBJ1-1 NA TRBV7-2 TGTGCCAGCAGCTACCCCGGGGGGAACACTGAAGCTTTCTTT CASSYPGGNTEAFF
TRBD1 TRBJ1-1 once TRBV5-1 TGCGCCAGCAGCCTATCCGGGACAGGGGTCCCGAACACTGAAGCTTTCTTT CASSLSGTGVPNTEAFF
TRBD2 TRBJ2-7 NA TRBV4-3 TGCGCCAGCAGCCAAGGACTAGCGGGGGACTACGAGCAGTACTTC CASSQGLAGDYEQYF
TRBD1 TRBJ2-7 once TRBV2 TGTGCCAGCAGAGCCGGACAGGCACCCTACGAGCAGTACTTC CASRAGQAPYEQYF
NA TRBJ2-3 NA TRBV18 TGTGCCAGCTCACCATACCCTAAAGATACGCAGTATTTT CASSPYPKDTQYF
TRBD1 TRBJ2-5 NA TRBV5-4 TGTGCCAGCAGCCGAGGCGACAGGGGGCAAGAGACCCAGTACTTC CASSRGDRGQETQYF
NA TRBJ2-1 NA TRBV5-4 TGTGCCAGCAGCTTGGGGGGGGATCAGTACAATGAGCAGTTCTTC CASSLGGDQYNEQFF